These 4 T cell receptor beta chains were sequenced from one sample in a study of post-analysis software for immune sequencing data. Presence of unique molecular identifiers characterized the TCR beta cDNA libraries. Each CDR3 protein is one row after TCRdb ran MiXCR on the PCR reads. The table includes hundreds of thousands of distinct CDR3 sequences, 55% to 60% detected once. Their antigens remain unidentified. Whole-study results and caveats: Elevated frequency relative to controls characterized several TRBV segments in patients, TRBV5-6, TRBV5-1 and TRBV20-1 among them.

The sequenced material came from blood. These receptors were taken from a girl aged 2-10 years with multiple sclerosis.

This clonotype has a handful of counts. V gene TRBV7-2 combines with J gene TRBJ2-3; weak D call: TRBD2 (5 bases). Germline lookup yields CDR1 SGHTA and CDR2 FQGNSA. The CDR3 loop spans 15 amino acids. The V gene lost 5 bases and the J gene lost 2 bases, with 14 bases spanning the gap. In DNA form, the CDR3 reads TGTGCCAGCAGCGAATACTTAGCGTACACAGATACGCAGTATTTT. Its protein product is CASSEYLAYTDTQYF.

This clonotype was observed a handful of times. The J gene is TRBJ1-1, the V gene TRBV18; D not certain. From germline, CDR1 is KGHSH and CDR2 LQKENI. Trimming stripped 8 bases from V and 1 base from J, with 5 bases between. The CDR3 runs to 11 residues. The CDR3 sequence: CASLSNTEAFF. The CDR3 region has the DNA TGTGCCAGCCTCTCGAACACTGAAGCTTTCTTT.

The rearrangement joins TRBV6-5 to TRBJ2-3, with D possibly TRBD1 on 7 matching bases. CDR1 MNHEY and CDR2 SVGAGI come from the germline V gene. The CDR3 is made up of 15 amino acids. V dropped 4 bases and J dropped 3 bases, with 14 bases sitting between them. In DNA, the CDR3 is TGTGCCAGCAGTTGGAACAGGGGAGGTACAGATACGCAGTATTTT. Translating gives CASSWNRGGTDTQYF.

V and J are TRBV20-1 and TRBJ2-3, with 12 bases identical to TRBD2. From germline, CDR1 is DFQATT and CDR2 SNEGSKA (reference sequence). V trimming: 6 bases; J trimming: 1 base; junction bases outside the gene matches: 5. The CDR3 covers 15 residues. The CDR3 nucleotides read TGCAGTGCGCGAGGGACTAGCGGGCGCACAGATACGCAGTATTTT. This gives the protein CSARGTSGRTDTQYF.